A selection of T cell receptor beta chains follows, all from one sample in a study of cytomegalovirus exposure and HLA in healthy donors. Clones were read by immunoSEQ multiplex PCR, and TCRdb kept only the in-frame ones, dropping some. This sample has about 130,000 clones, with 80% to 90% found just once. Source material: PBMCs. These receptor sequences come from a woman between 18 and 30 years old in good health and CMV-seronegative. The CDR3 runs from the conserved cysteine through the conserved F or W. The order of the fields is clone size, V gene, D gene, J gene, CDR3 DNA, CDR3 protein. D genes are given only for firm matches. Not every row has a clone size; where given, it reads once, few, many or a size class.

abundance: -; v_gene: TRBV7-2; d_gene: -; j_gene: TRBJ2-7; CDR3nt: TGTGCCAGCAGCTTGGGAGCAGGACCCTACGAGCAGTACTTC; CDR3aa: CASSLGAGPYEQYF
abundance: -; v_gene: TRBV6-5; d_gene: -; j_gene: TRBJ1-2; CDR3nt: TGTGCCAGCAGTTACTCCTGGGAGCTCTATGGCTACACCTTC; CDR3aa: CASSYSWELYGYTF
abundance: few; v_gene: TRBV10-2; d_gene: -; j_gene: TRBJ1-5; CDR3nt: TGCGCCAGCAGTGAATACAGCCCGAGAATCAATCAGCCCCAGCATTTT; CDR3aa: CASSEYSPRINQPQHF
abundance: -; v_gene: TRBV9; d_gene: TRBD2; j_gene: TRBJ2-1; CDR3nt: TGTGCCAGCAGCGGGGGCACCCTAGCGGGGGTTGGTGAGCAGTTCTTC; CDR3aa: CASSGGTLAGVGEQFF
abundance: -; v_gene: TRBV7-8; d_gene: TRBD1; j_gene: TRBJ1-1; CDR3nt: TGTGCCAGCAGCCAGTGGACAGGGGGCCCCACTGAAGCTTTCTTT; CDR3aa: CASSQWTGGPTEAFF
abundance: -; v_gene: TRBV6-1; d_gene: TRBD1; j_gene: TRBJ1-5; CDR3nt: TGTGCCAGCAGTGAGTCCGCACACAGGGGGAGTACCCAGCATTTT; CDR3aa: CASSESAHRGSTQHF
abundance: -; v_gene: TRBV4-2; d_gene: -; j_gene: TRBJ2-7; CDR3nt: TGTGCCAGCAGCCAAGTATCCGTGGACTCCCCCGTCTACGAGCAGTACTTC; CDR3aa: CASSQVSVDSPVYEQYF
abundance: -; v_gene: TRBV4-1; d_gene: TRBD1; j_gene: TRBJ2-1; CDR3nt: TGCGCCAGCAGCCTCCCCTGGGGGGACAGGGGCAGGACTAGGGGCTACAATGAGCAGTTCTTC; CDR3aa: CASSLPWGDRGRTRGYNEQFF
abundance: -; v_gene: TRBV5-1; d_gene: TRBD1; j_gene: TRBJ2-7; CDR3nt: TGCGCCAGCAGCTTAAACACAGGGGTTGTCGACGAGCAGTACTTC; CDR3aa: CASSLNTGVVDEQYF
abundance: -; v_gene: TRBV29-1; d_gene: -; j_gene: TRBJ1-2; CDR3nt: TGCAGCGTTGAACGGGGGACCTCTGGCTACACCTTC; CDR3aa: CSVERGTSGYTF
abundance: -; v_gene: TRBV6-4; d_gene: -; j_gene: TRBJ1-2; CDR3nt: TGTGCCACCAACACAATCGGGGGGCCGGGTGGCTACACCTTC; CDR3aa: CATNTIGGPGGYTF